What follows are 26 T cell receptor beta chains derived from one specimen sequenced in a study of T cell changes during pregnancy in multiple sclerosis. The data were produced by immunoSEQ multiplex PCR, yet TCRdb's version contains in-frame clones alone and is incomplete. The sample contains about 51,000 clones, roughly 92% of which appear only once. Specimen: CD4+ T cells from peripheral blood mononuclear cells, collected in the third trimester of pregnancy. The receptors shown here come from a female donor with multiple sclerosis, enrolled in a pregnancy study.

V is TRBV14 and J is TRBJ1-3; D gene uncertain. This CDR3 spans 18 amino acids. Trimming left V 0 bases short and J 1 base short, with 16 bases between. Germline V gene lookup returns CDR1 SGHDN and CDR2 FVKESK. The CDR3 sequence is CASSQDPTAPQSGNTIYF. In nucleotides, the CDR3 is TGTGCCAGCAGCCAAGATCCCACAGCCCCTCAATCTGGAAACACCATATATTTT.

This clone was found once. The V gene is TRBV28, the J gene TRBJ1-4; TRBD1 might be the D (5 bases). The CDR3 extends over 14 amino acids. Per the germline V gene, CDR1 is MDHEN and CDR2 is SYDVKM. The ends were cut back, 2 bases at V and 5 bases at J, with 9 bases in the middle. CDR3 sequence reads: CASSLGGFNEKLFF. The CDR3 nucleotides are TGTGCCAGCAGTTTAGGGGGGTTCAATGAAAAACTGTTTTTT. Full variable domain (outside the CDR3, taken from reference TRBV28 and TRBJ1-4): DVKVTQSSRYLVKRTGEKVFLECVQDMDHENMFWYRQDPGLGLRLIYFSYDVKMKEKGDIPEGYSVSREKKERFSLILESASTNQTSMYLCASSLGGFNEKLFFGSGTQLSVL.

The rearrangement links TRBV29-1 to TRBJ2-7, with 9 bases fitting TRBD1. There are 14 residues in the CDR3. Looked up from germline, CDR1 is SQVTM and CDR2 is ANQGSEA. Losses at the gene ends were 4 bases for V and 7 bases for J; bases not matched to a gene: 11. CDR3 protein: CSVGGDREREEQYF. The CDR3 coding sequence is TGCAGCGTTGGCGGGGACAGGGAGAGGGAAGAGCAGTACTTC.

The rearrangement uses TRBV10-3 and TRBJ2-2, with D tentatively TRBD1 (6 bases). The germline V and J ends were trimmed by 0 bases and 2 bases, with 10 bases remaining between them. The germline gives CDR1 ENHRY, CDR2 SYGVKD. The CDR3 spans 16 residues. CDR3 bases: TGTGCCATCAGTGAGTCAGGGGGAATTAACACCGGGGAGCTGTTTTTT. Its protein product is CAISESGGINTGELFF.

The chain recombines TRBV14 with TRBJ2-6; D unclear. Germline V gives CDR1 SGHDN, CDR2 FVKESK. The CDR3 covers 13 residues. Trimming stripped 6 bases from V and 0 bases from J, with 3 bases between. The CDR3 DNA reads as TGTGCCAGCAGGAGCTCTGGGGCCAACGTCCTGACTTTC. Translated: CASRSSGANVLTF.

J is TRBJ2-6 and V is TRBV2, with 7 bases matching TRBD2. V dropped 8 bases and J dropped 0; count of bases not matched to a gene: 4. Germline-derived CDR1 and CDR2 are SNHLY and FYNNEI. There are 15 residues in the CDR3. In DNA, the CDR3 is TGTGCCAGCGGGGGAGGGACCTCTGGGGCCAACGTCCTGACTTTC. Its translation: CASGGGTSGANVLTF.

V is TRBV7-2 and J is TRBJ1-1; 7 bases line up with TRBD1. The trim removed 2 bases at V and 4 bases at J, leaving 10 bases unmatched. Germline V gene sequence: CDR1 SGHTA, CDR2 FQGNSA. The CDR3 runs to 16 residues. Here the CDR3 reads CASSLLTGAAGTEAFF. The CDR3 DNA sequence: TGTGCCAGCAGCTTATTAACAGGGGCTGCGGGCACTGAAGCTTTCTTT. Full variable domain (rest looked up from reference TRBV7-2 and TRBJ1-1): GAGVSQSPSNKVTEKGKDVELRCDPISGHTALYWYRQSLGQGLEFLIYFQGNSAPDKSGLPSDRFSAERTGGSVSTLTIQRTQQEDSAVYLCASSLLTGAAGTEAFFGQGTRLTVV.

The chain employs TRBV5-1 and TRBJ2-1; D is possibly TRBD1 (6 bases). CDR1 SGHRS and CDR2 YFSETQ come from the germline V gene. The CDR3 consists of 15 residues. V was pared by 2 bases and J by 4 bases, with 13 bases between. CDR3 region: CASSFPQGFYNEQFF. The CDR3 bases are TGCGCCAGCAGCTTCCCCCAGGGGTTTTACAATGAGCAGTTCTTC.

The chain employs TRBV19 and TRBJ2-7, with 10 nucleotides matching TRBD1. Per the germline V gene, CDR1 is LNHDA and CDR2 is SQIVND (reference sequence). V gave up 3 bases and J gave up 6 bases; unmatched junction bases: 8. CDR3 length equals 15 residues. CDR3 residues: CASSIPGQGPREQYF. CDR3 DNA sequence: TGTGCCAGTAGTATCCCGGGACAGGGGCCTCGCGAGCAGTACTTC.

J is TRBJ2-3 and V is TRBV5-1; D possibly corresponds to TRBD1 (7 bases). Trimming took off 0 bases at V and 7 bases at J, with 15 bases between the two ends. CDR3 length: 15 residues. Germline V gives CDR1 SGHRS, CDR2 YFSETQ. The CDR3 DNA is TGCGCCAGCAGCTTGGGCAGGGGGGACCTCCATACGCAGTATTTT. This encodes CASSLGRGDLHTQYF.

V usage is TRBV19 and J usage is TRBJ1-2; no reliable D call. Trimming shortened V by 5 bases and J by 8 bases, and 15 bases separated the two germline ends. In germline, CDR1 is LNHDA, CDR2 SQIVND (reference sequence). This CDR3 has 13 amino acids. CDR3 nucleotides: TGTGCCAGTAGTCACCTTTCCCCGGTGGGCTACACCTTC. It specifies CASSHLSPVGYTF.

Concerning this clone itself: Germline and junction disagree at one end, which may indicate a read error. This chain joins TRBV6-1 and TRBJ2-4; a weak D match, TRBD1 (8 bases). Germline loops: CDR1 MNHNS, CDR2 SASEGT. The CDR3 runs to 14 residues. The CDR3 sequence is CASSEAGTGGGGGF. The CDR3 coding sequence is TGTGCCAGCAGTGAAGCCGGGACAGGTGGGGGGGGTGGCTTC.

The V call is TRBV18, the J call TRBJ2-7, with 7 nucleotides matching TRBD1. V was clipped by 2 bases and J by 0 bases; unmatched bases: 1. There are 14 residues in the CDR3. Germline V gene sequence: CDR1 KGHSH, CDR2 LQKENI. The DNA for the CDR3 is TGTGCCAGCTCACCAAACAGGGGCTCCTACGAGCAGTACTTC. Protein product: CASSPNRGSYEQYF.

This clone was counted once. The chain has TRBV18 and TRBJ2-3; weak D call: TRBD2 (5 bases). Germline lookup yields CDR1 KGHSH and CDR2 LQKENI. Deletions cut 2 bases from V and 1 base from J, with 13 bases between. The length of the CDR3 is 16 residues. CDR3 loop: CASSPWGEPGTDTQYF. CDR3 DNA: TGTGCCAGCTCACCATGGGGAGAGCCAGGCACAGATACGCAGTATTTT.

This sequence joins TRBV5-6 and TRBJ2-3; 8 nucleotides align to TRBD2. Germline loops: CDR1 SGHDT, CDR2 YYEEEE. The V and J ends lost 4 bases and 1 base, in that order; junction bases with no gene match: 5. The CDR3 is 15 amino acids. In nucleotides, the CDR3 is TGTGCCAGCAGCCAGGAGACTAGCGGCACAGATACGCAGTATTTT. Protein product: CASSQETSGTDTQYF.

The chain combines TRBV18 with TRBJ2-2, with D uncertain. V dropped 3 bases and J dropped 4 bases, with 6 bases sitting between them. CDR3 size: 13 residues. Looked up from germline, CDR1 is KGHSH and CDR2 is LQKENI. CDR3 loop: CASSPEITGELFF. CDR3 in DNA: TGTGCCAGCTCACCCGAGATCACCGGGGAGCTGTTTTTT.

This rearrangement joins TRBV11-3 to TRBJ2-1, with D possibly matching TRBD2 (5 bases). CDR3 length equals 16 residues. Trimming took off 5 bases at V and 8 bases at J, with 22 bases between the two ends. Germline lookup yields CDR1 SGHNT and CDR2 YENEEA. CDR3 in DNA: TGTGCCAGCAGCCCCGAGTGGCGGGTAGGTAAGGATGAGCAGTTCTTC. Translated, it gives CASSPEWRVGKDEQFF.

The genes are TRBV2 and TRBJ1-1; D might be TRBD1 (5 bases). The length of the CDR3 is 14 residues. CDR1 SNHLY and CDR2 FYNNEI come from the germline V gene. With 6 bases removed from V and 6 bases from J, the gap between germline ends came to 17 bases. The CDR3 sequence is CASSLIGWGAEAFF. The CDR3 coding sequence is TGTGCCAGCAGCCTGATAGGCTGGGGCGCTGAAGCTTTCTTT.

The chain joins TRBV7-9 to TRBJ2-6, with 7 bases that match TRBD1. Unmatched junction bases numbered 6, after V lost 2 bases and J lost 5 bases. Germline V gene sequence: CDR1 SEHNR, CDR2 FQNEAQ (reference sequence). The CDR3 is 16 amino acids. The CDR3 DNA reads as TGTGCCAGCAGCTTATGGTCGGGACAGAGGGCCAACGTCCTGACTTTC. Translation: CASSLWSGQRANVLTF.

The CDR3 region is CASSPTARGEQFF. Here the CDR3 DNA reads TGTGCCAGCAGCCCGACAGCTAGGGGCGAGCAGTTCTTC. The rearrangement uses TRBV7-3 and TRBJ2-1; D perhaps matches TRBD1 (5 bases). Germline assignment: CDR1 SGHTA and CDR2 FQGTGA. The length of the CDR3 is 13 residues. The V gene lost 5 bases and the J gene lost 10 bases, with 15 bases spanning the gap.

V usage is TRBV7-9 and J usage is TRBJ2-4; tentatively, D is TRBD2 (5 bases). The CDR3 is 19 residues long. The germline CDR1 and CDR2 sequences are SEHNR and FQNEAQ (reference sequence). The V end was cut by 5 bases, the J end by 12 bases, with 35 bases between. The CDR3 is CASSPRTGPLSPRTRAQYF. CDR3 bases: TGTGCCAGCAGCCCACGCACGGGCCCCCTCTCTCCACGCACGCGGGCTCAGTACTTC.

This clone was seen only once. The J gene is TRBJ2-1, the V gene TRBV5-1; D possibly corresponds to TRBD2 (6 bases). CDR3 size: 17 residues. Germline V gives CDR1 SGHRS, CDR2 YFSETQ. The V end was cut by 1 base, the J end by 2 bases, with 16 bases between. The CDR3, as DNA: TGCGCCAGCAGCTTGAGGCAGGGAGGATCACCCTACAATGAGCAGTTCTTC. Translated: CASSLRQGGSPYNEQFF.

The chain carries TRBV27 and TRBJ1-2; 11 bases match TRBD1. The J segment lost 7 bases and the V segment lost 2 bases, leaving 3 bases of the junction unmatched. Per the germline V gene, CDR1 is MNHEY and CDR2 is SMNVEV (reference sequence). This CDR3 has 14 amino acids. The CDR3 coding sequence is TGTGCCAGCAGTTTAGGACAGGGGGCGGGTGGCTACACCTTC. Translated: CASSLGQGAGGYTF.

This chain joins TRBV2 and TRBJ2-5, with D maybe TRBD1 (6 bases). CDR1 and CDR2 (germline): SNHLY, FYNNEI. V lost 6 bases to trimming and J lost 2 bases, with 10 bases between them. The CDR3 has 13 residues. The CDR3: CASRRDIQETQYF. CDR3 coding DNA: TGTGCCAGCAGGAGGGACATACAAGAGACCCAGTACTTC.

This clone was seen a single time. This sequence joins TRBV5-8 and TRBJ2-3; maybe TRBD2 (7 bases). The CDR3 covers 17 residues. Looked up from germline, CDR1 is SGHTS and CDR2 is YDEGEE. Trimming stripped 1 base from V and 3 bases from J, with 18 bases between. CDR3 DNA sequence: TGTGCCAGCAGCTTGCGGAGTCGGGGGGCAGGGACAGATACGCAGTATTTT. Translated, it gives CASSLRSRGAGTDTQYF.

V is TRBV15 and J is TRBJ1-1, with D unresolved. The V gene's germline CDR1 is LNHNV and CDR2 YYDKDF (reference sequence). CDR3 length: 16 residues. The V and J ends lost 0 bases and 4 bases respectively, with 15 bases between them. The CDR3 is CATSREGYGSGTEAFF. The CDR3 DNA sequence: TGTGCCACCAGCAGAGAGGGGTATGGGAGTGGCACTGAAGCTTTCTTT.